These 18 T cell receptor beta chains were all obtained from the same sample, sequenced in a study of blood T cell repertoires in COVID-19. Data came from immunoSEQ multiplex PCR; TCRdb stores just in-frame clones and leaves some out. The sample contains approximately 240,000 clones, 87% of which appear only once. The material sequenced was PBMCs or T cells enriched from blood (not recorded which). All receptors derive from a woman aged 25 to 39 with acute COVID-19.

This chain connects TRBV2 to TRBJ1-6, with 7 positions matching TRBD1. The CDR3 length is 16 residues. The germline CDR1 and CDR2 sequences are SNHLY and FYNNEI. With V trimmed by 8 bases and J by 5 bases, 12 bases remained unmatched. CDR3 region: CASSEGQLQNNSPLHF. The DNA for the CDR3 is TGTGCCAGCTCAGAGGGACAGCTACAGAATAATTCACCCCTCCACTTT.

This clone was observed once. The J gene is TRBJ1-6, the V gene TRBV10-3, with D perhaps TRBD1 (5 bases). The ends were cut back, 6 bases at V and 4 bases at J, with 16 bases in the middle. This CDR3 contains 16 residues. The germline V gene encodes CDR1 ENHRY and CDR2 SYGVKD. DNA for the CDR3: TGTGCCATCAGCATACAGGCCGCGGCTTATAATTCACCCCTCCACTTT. Protein product: CAISIQAAAYNSPLHF.

The gene calls are TRBV5-6 and TRBJ1-1, with 7 bases identical to TRBD1. Germline assignment: CDR1 SGHDT and CDR2 YYEEEE. This CDR3 spans 16 amino acids. V lost 2 bases, J lost 1 base, and 8 bases stayed unmatched. The CDR3 bases are TGTGCCAGCAGCTTCGCATTAGGGGGCGCGAACACTGAAGCTTTCTTT. Residues: CASSFALGGANTEAFF.

The V and J genes are TRBV29-1 and TRBJ2-3, with D unclear. V was cut by 5 bases and J by 6 bases, with 9 bases left in between. Per the germline V gene, CDR1 is SQVTM and CDR2 is ANQGSEA. This CDR3 comprises 11 residues. The CDR3 nucleotides read TGCAGCGTTCCCCCTCGTGATACGCAGTATTTT. Its translation: CSVPPRDTQYF.

The chain is built from TRBV7-6 and TRBJ2-5; possible D gene TRBD1, 6 bases. Germline assignment: CDR1 SGHVS and CDR2 FNYEAQ. Trimming removed 1 base at V and 5 bases at J, with 14 bases between. The CDR3 runs to 15 residues. The CDR3 nucleotides read TGTGCCAGCAGCTTAGTGGGACACCCAGGGGAGACCCAGTACTTC. This codes for CASSLVGHPGETQYF.

The genes are TRBV2 and TRBJ1-5; D is ambiguous. V was clipped by 6 bases and J by 2 bases, with 8 bases between them. The CDR3 is made up of 13 amino acids. Germline CDR1 SNHLY, CDR2 FYNNEI. The CDR3 DNA follows: TGTGCCAGCAGCGGGGATGGCAATCAGCCCCAGCATTTT. Its translation: CASSGDGNQPQHF.

This clone appeared once. The J gene is TRBJ1-6, the V gene TRBV28, with unresolved D. Looked up from germline, CDR1 is MDHEN and CDR2 is SYDVKM. V was clipped by 3 bases and J by 9 bases, with 12 bases between them. The CDR3 sequence is 14 residues long. The CDR3 nucleotides are TGTGCCAGCAGTTTTCCCCAGTTACCTTCACCCCTCCACTTT. As protein: CASSFPQLPSPLHF.

The chain employs TRBV5-4 and TRBJ2-6; D gene unclear. Trimming removed 1 base at V and 0 bases at J, with 8 bases between. The CDR3 length is 16 residues. The germline gives CDR1 SGHNT, CDR2 YYREEE (reference sequence). CDR3 region: CASSLWQHSGANVLTF. CDR3 nucleotide sequence: TGTGCCAGCAGCTTGTGGCAACACTCTGGGGCCAACGTCCTGACTTTC.

The chain employs TRBV6-4 and TRBJ2-7; possible D gene TRBD1, 5 bases. This CDR3 contains 15 residues. Germline V gene sequence: CDR1 MRHNA, CDR2 SNTAGT. V was clipped by 2 bases and J by 5 bases, with 16 bases between them. CDR3 sequence (DNA): TGTGCCAGCAGTGACGTCGCTCAGGGCTTCAACGAGCAGTACTTC. Translating it yields CASSDVAQGFNEQYF.

CDR3 loop: CASSRQSNTEAFF. In nucleotides, the CDR3 is TGTGCCAGCAGCCGACAGTCGAACACTGAAGCTTTCTTT. The chain is built from TRBV7-8 and TRBJ1-1, with D possibly matching TRBD1 (5 bases). The CDR3 sequence is 13 residues long. CDR1 and CDR2 from the germline V gene are SGHVS and FQNEAQ. V was trimmed by 5 bases and J by 1 base, leaving 8 bases between them. Filled out from reference TRBV7-8 and TRBJ1-1, the complete variable domain reads GAGVSQSPRYKVAKRGQDVALRCDPISGHVSLFWYQQALGQGPEFLTYFQNEAQLDKSGLPSDRFFAERPEGSVSTLKIQRTQQEDSAVYLCASSRQSNTEAFFGQGTRLTVV.

The chain uses TRBV5-5 and TRBJ2-2, with TRBD1 matching over 9 bases. Trimming at V came to 6 bases and at J to 6 bases, leaving 9 bases not matched to a gene. The CDR3 is made up of 15 amino acids. Germline lookup yields CDR1 SGHKS and CDR2 YYEKEE (reference sequence). This CDR3 reads CASNTGTGSAGELFF. The CDR3 DNA sequence: TGTGCCAGCAACACCGGGACAGGGAGTGCCGGGGAGCTGTTTTTT.

The chain has TRBV25-1 and TRBJ1-2; 10 nucleotides agree with TRBD1. The V segment lost 6 bases and the J segment 7 bases; nucleotides outside the gene matches: 5. This CDR3 spans 13 amino acids. Germline values: CDR1 MGHDK, CDR2 SYGVNS. CDR3 region: CASSSGQGSGYTF. In DNA, the CDR3 is TGTGCCAGCAGCTCGGGACAGGGGTCTGGCTACACCTTC.

This clone was observed a few times. The chain recombines TRBV21-1 with TRBJ1-1; the table gives TRBD1 as D, unverified against the DNA. TRBV21-1 is assigned pseudogene status. The length of the CDR3 is 13 residues. CDR3 nucleotide sequence: TGTGCCAGCAGCCACGACAGGGACACTGAAGCTTTCTTT. This translates into CASSHDRDTEAFF.

This sequence joins TRBV3-1 (or the pseudogene TRBV3-2) and TRBJ2-7; 12 positions agree with TRBD2. Germline V gene lookup returns CDR1 LGHDT and CDR2 YNNKEL (reference sequence). Trimming at V came to 2 bases and at J to 7 bases, leaving 6 bases not matched to a gene. The CDR3 sequence is 15 residues long. This chain's CDR3 is CASSQLAGGPGEQYF. The CDR3 DNA is TGTGCCAGCAGCCAACTAGCGGGGGGGCCGGGGGAGCAGTACTTC.

The chain is built from TRBV11-1 and TRBJ2-1; a weak D match, TRBD1 (5 bases). The CDR3 sequence is 13 residues long. The V gene's germline CDR1 is SGHAT and CDR2 FQDESV (reference sequence). V lost 5 bases, J lost 4 bases, and 9 bases lay in between. CDR3 residues: CASSVGRYNEQFF. The CDR3 DNA is TGTGCCAGCAGCGTGGGGCGGTACAATGAGCAGTTCTTC.

V usage is TRBV4-3 and J usage is TRBJ1-3; weak D call: TRBD1 (6 bases). Germline values: CDR1 LGHNA, CDR2 YSLEER. The ends were cut back, 5 bases at V and 0 bases at J, with 17 bases in the middle. There are 17 residues in the CDR3. As DNA, the CDR3 is TGCGCCAGCAGCACACCTGACAGGATTAACTCTGGAAACACCATATATTTT. Amino acid sequence: CASSTPDRINSGNTIYF.

CDR3 in DNA: TGTGCCAGCTCATCGGAGACAGGCGGCAATTCACCCCTCCACTTT. Protein: CASSSETGGNSPLHF. This rearrangement joins TRBV18 to TRBJ1-6, with D maybe TRBD1 (6 bases). The ends were cut back, 5 bases at V and 7 bases at J, with 15 bases in the middle. The CDR3 length is 15 residues. Germline lookup yields CDR1 KGHSH and CDR2 LQKENI.

The genes are TRBV6-2 or TRBV6-3 and TRBJ2-7; 9 bases are a match to TRBD1. V gave up 1 base and J gave up 3 bases; unmatched junction bases: 10. The CDR3 runs to 17 residues. Germline-derived CDR1 and CDR2 are MNHEY and SVGEGT. The CDR3 DNA reads as TGTGCCAGCAGTTACTTGACATCGGGGACAGGGAGCTACGAGCAGTACTTC. This sequence encodes CASSYLTSGTGSYEQYF.